Listed below are T cell receptor beta chains from one sample, sequenced in a study of neurological immune-mediated disorders. TCRdb redid the calling of the 5' RACE reads with MiXCR, one entry per CDR3 protein. The sample holds about 79,000 distinct CDR3 sequences; roughly 13% are singletons and the top ten take roughly 7.3%. What was sequenced was PBMCs. These receptors all come from a woman between 50 and 59 years old in good health. Both conserved end residues are part of each CDR3. The order of the fields is D gene, J gene, V gene, clone size, CDR3 DNA, CDR3 protein. The D gene is left open where the match is weak. For some rows the clone size is stated as once, few or many, or as a class when expanded; others skip it.

>TRBD2|TRBJ2-7|TRBV20-1|many
TGCAGTGCTAGAACCACCGTCCGATCAGCGGGGTTTATGTACGAGCAGTACTTC
CSARTTVRSAGFMYEQYF
>NA|TRBJ1-5|TRBV19|few
TGTGCCAGTAGCCACTTGGATCAGCCCCAGCATTTT
CASSHLDQPQHF
>TRBD1|TRBJ2-5|TRBV12-3/TRBV12-4|many
TGTGCCAGCACTCCAACAGGGGGAGCGTTTAGGAAGACCCAGTACTTC
CASTPTGGAFRKTQYF
>TRBD2|TRBJ2-1|TRBV20-1|medium-sized
TGCAGTGCTCCCCGCGGGGGAGACCATTTGGGTGAGCAGTTCTTC
CSAPRGGDHLGEQFF
>NA|TRBJ2-1|TRBV14|many
TGTGCCAGCAGCCAAAGGCGCGGGATTTTTTACAATGAGCAGTTCTTC
CASSQRRGIFYNEQFF
>TRBD1|TRBJ1-2|TRBV3-1|NA
TGTGCCAGCAGCCCGACAGGGGTTTGGAGTCTGGATAACTATGGCTACACCTTC
CASSPTGVWSLDNYGYTF
>NA|TRBJ1-6|TRBV5-5|NA
TGTGCCAGCAGAAGGGATACTAGCTCCTATAATTCACCCCTCCACTTT
CASRRDTSSYNSPLHF
>TRBD2|TRBJ2-3|TRBV7-9|NA
TGTGCCAGCAGCCGTCTACTAGCGGGAGGGTCAGATACGCAGTATTTT
CASSRLLAGGSDTQYF
>TRBD2|TRBJ2-7|TRBV6-2/TRBV6-3|many
TGTGCCAGCAGTTACTTTAGCGGGAACATCGACGAGCAGTACTTC
CASSYFSGNIDEQYF
>TRBD1|TRBJ1-1|TRBV6-4|many
TGTGCCAGCAGTGCCGAGGACAGGGGGAAAGCTTTCTTT
CASSAEDRGKAFF
>NA|TRBJ2-5|TRBV5-1|many
TGCGCCAGCAGCTTTGGGAACCAAGAGACCCAGTACTTC
CASSFGNQETQYF
>TRBD2|TRBJ2-1|TRBV5-1|NA
TGCGCCAGCAGACTAGCGGGGGTGTACAATGAGCAGTTCTTC
CASRLAGVYNEQFF
>NA|TRBJ2-3|TRBV7-2|many
TGTGCCAGCAGCTTAAGGGGGGGCGGAGATACGCAGTATTTT
CASSLRGGGDTQYF
>NA|TRBJ2-1|TRBV5-1|many
TGCGCCAGCAGCTTCCAGCAGGACTTCTACAATGAGCAGTTCTTC
CASSFQQDFYNEQFF
>NA|TRBJ1-2|TRBV29-1|many
TGCAGCGTTAACTTCAGGGGTGGGTCTAACTATGGCTACACCTTC
CSVNFRGGSNYGYTF
>TRBD2|TRBJ2-5|TRBV4-2|NA
TGTGCCAGCAGCCAAGGCGGACTAGCGGGGGTACAAGAGACCCAGTACTTC
CASSQGGLAGVQETQYF
>TRBD2|TRBJ2-1|TRBV24-1|many
TGTGCCACCAGTGATCCCCCCGGGACGGGGGGTCGTGATGAGCAGTTCTTC
CATSDPPGTGGRDEQFF
>TRBD2|TRBJ2-2|TRBV5-5|many
TGTGCCAGCAGCTCGGCAACTAGCGGCGACACCGGGGAGCTGTTTTTT
CASSSATSGDTGELFF
>NA|TRBJ1-2|TRBV20-1|NA
TGCAGCCTCTTACAGGGAGGCGACTATGGCTACACCTTC
CSLLQGGDYGYTF
>NA|TRBJ1-1|TRBV5-1|medium-sized
TGCGCCAGCAGCATCGGGCCGGAAGCTTTCTTT
CASSIGPEAFF
>NA|TRBJ2-5|TRBV3-1|many
TGTGCCAGCAGCCAAGCCCCGACGGCCCCAAACCAAGAGACCCAGTACTTC
CASSQAPTAPNQETQYF
>NA|TRBJ2-7|TRBV28|many
TGTGCCAGCAGTGTCTATCCGGGAAACTACGAGCAGTACTTC
CASSVYPGNYEQYF